The 26 T cell receptor beta chains given below trace back to one sample, sequenced in a study of OX40 agonist ivuxolimab in advanced cancers. Sequenced by immunoSEQ multiplex PCR; TCRdb stores in-frame clones only, minus some. Here the sample spans 98,000 or so clones, 89% being singletons. The material was CD4+ or CD8+ T cells sorted from blood, obtained in a trial of the OX40 agonist ivuxolimab. Source of these receptors: an adult with an advanced solid tumor such as melanoma, head and neck, liver or kidney cancer.

The chain carries TRBV7-9 and TRBJ2-7, with D perhaps TRBD1 or TRBD2 (5 bases each). There are 13 residues in the CDR3. V lost 3 bases and J 5 bases, leaving 11 bases between the germline ends. The germline gives CDR1 SEHNR, CDR2 FQNEAQ (reference sequence). For the CDR3, the DNA is TGTGCCAGCAGCTTTGGGACCTGGGACGAGCAGTACTTC. Translating gives CASSFGTWDEQYF.

Here the CDR3 DNA reads TGTGCCAGCAGCGTAGATGAACTAGCGGGTCTCGAGCAGTACTTC. Protein: CASSVDELAGLEQYF. The chain recombines TRBV9 with TRBJ2-7, with 9 nucleotides matching TRBD2. Germline V CDR1 and CDR2: SGDLS, YYNGEE. J was trimmed by 6 bases and V by 0 bases; bases with no gene match: 7. The CDR3 contains 15 residues.

The V and J genes are TRBV7-2 and TRBJ1-5, with D hard to call. Trimming took 1 base from V and 10 from J, leaving 11 bases between them. The germline V gene has CDR1 SGHTA and CDR2 FQGNSA. There are 13 residues in the CDR3. DNA for the CDR3: TGTGCCAGCAGCTTAGAGGTGGGGAGTCCCCAGCATTTT. This translates into CASSLEVGSPQHF.

This sequence joins TRBV4-3 and TRBJ2-3; perhaps TRBD2 as D (5 bases). Trimming removed 4 bases from V and 2 bases from J, with 13 bases in between. Looked up from germline, CDR1 is LGHNA and CDR2 is YSLEER. The CDR3 is 15 amino acids. Here the CDR3 reads CASSPGARATDTQYF. Written as DNA, the CDR3 is TGCGCCAGCAGCCCTGGAGCGCGGGCCACAGATACGCAGTATTTT.

This sequence joins TRBV30 and TRBJ2-7, with a possible D match to TRBD1 (6 bases). Per the germline V gene, CDR1 is GTSNPN and CDR2 is SVGIG (reference sequence). CDR3 length: 12 amino acids. V dropped 4 bases and J dropped 2 bases, with 9 bases sitting between them. The CDR3 reads CAWNTGTYEQYF. The DNA of the CDR3 is TGTGCCTGGAATACAGGGACCTACGAGCAGTACTTC.

This chain joins TRBV9 and TRBJ2-6; 8 bases fit TRBD2. CDR3 length: 16 residues. Germline V gene data show CDR1 as SGDLS and CDR2 as YYNGEE. V dropped 0 bases and J dropped 3; count of bases not matched to a gene: 2. This chain's CDR3 is CASSVDGRVGANVLTF. The CDR3 DNA is TGTGCCAGCAGCGTAGACGGGAGGGTTGGGGCCAACGTCCTGACTTTC.

This clone was seen only once. The CDR3 nucleotides are TGTGCCAGCAGTTCGGGACAGGCAGGGCCGAGCTCCTATAATTCACCCCTCCACTTT. As protein: CASSSGQAGPSSYNSPLHF. The chain recombines TRBV27 with TRBJ1-6; 8 bases agree with TRBD1. CDR1 is MNHEY, CDR2 SMNVEV, per germline (reference sequence). Unmatched junction bases numbered 11, after V lost 4 bases and J lost 0 bases. The CDR3 is 19 residues long.

This chain connects TRBV19 to TRBJ2-3; the D gene is possibly TRBD1 (6 bases). The CDR3 length is 17 residues. The V end lost 5 bases, the J end lost 6 bases, and 24 bases lay between the germline ends. CDR1 is LNHDA, CDR2 SQIVND, per germline (reference sequence). The CDR3 protein is CASSGAWDILMPDTQYF. In DNA, the CDR3 is TGTGCCAGTAGTGGCGCTTGGGACATCTTAATGCCCGATACGCAGTATTTT.

This chain uses TRBV18 with TRBJ1-4; weak D call: TRBD1 (5 bases). This CDR3 region has 16 residues. The V gene lost 1 base and the J gene lost 0 bases, with 9 bases spanning the gap. CDR1 is KGHSH and CDR2 is LQKENI in the germline V gene. The CDR3 spells CASSPRQQATNEKLFF. The CDR3 DNA reads TGTGCCAGCTCACCACGACAACAGGCAACTAATGAAAAACTGTTTTTT.

The chain couples TRBV18 to TRBJ1-2; perhaps TRBD1 as D (5 bases). Germline V gives CDR1 KGHSH, CDR2 LQKENI. The CDR3 loop spans 15 amino acids. The V end was cut by 5 bases, the J end by 0 bases, with 13 bases between. CDR3: CASSGGTDTNYGYTF. CDR3 nucleotide sequence: TGTGCCAGCTCAGGGGGGACGGATACTAACTATGGCTACACCTTC. Full variable domain (rest looked up from reference TRBV18 and TRBJ1-2): NAGVMQNPRHLVRRRGQEARLRCSPMKGHSHVYWYRQLPEEGLKFMVYLQKENIIDESGMPKERFSAEFPKEGPSILRIQQVVRGDSAAYFCASSGGTDTNYGYTFGSGTRLTVV.

This clone was seen a few times. V usage is TRBV5-4 and J usage is TRBJ2-7; D is perhaps TRBD1 (5 bases). CDR3 size: 12 residues. Per the germline V gene, CDR1 is SGHNT and CDR2 is YYREEE (reference sequence). Trimming removed 2 bases at V and 3 bases at J, with 6 bases between. The CDR3: CASSFQGYEQYF. The CDR3 bases are TGTGCCAGCAGCTTCCAGGGCTACGAGCAGTACTTC.

This clone was picked up a small number of times. This chain uses TRBV7-8 with TRBJ2-7; D is unresolved. V lost 5 bases, J lost 5 bases, and 13 bases lay in between. The germline V gene has CDR1 SGHVS and CDR2 FQNEAQ. The CDR3 has 13 residues. The CDR3 protein is CASSTYKVHEQYF. CDR3 nucleotide sequence: TGTGCCAGCAGCACCTATAAAGTCCACGAGCAGTACTTC.

The chain uses TRBV29-1 and TRBJ2-5; the D is unclear. V lost 2 bases and J 5 bases, leaving 6 bases between the germline ends. The CDR3 consists of 11 residues. The germline V gene has CDR1 SQVTM and CDR2 ANQGSEA. The CDR3 here is CSVENVETQYF. CDR3 nucleotide sequence: TGCAGCGTTGAAAATGTGGAGACCCAGTACTTC.

The V gene is TRBV19, the J gene TRBJ2-7, with D tentatively TRBD1 (6 bases). The V gene's germline CDR1 is LNHDA and CDR2 SQIVND (reference sequence). Trimming shortened V by 3 bases and J by 2 bases, and 11 bases separated the two germline ends. The CDR3 contains 14 residues. DNA for the CDR3: TGTGCCAGTAGTATCCGACAGGCCCCCTACGAGCAGTACTTC. Protein: CASSIRQAPYEQYF.

The rearrangement uses TRBV30 and TRBJ2-7; weak D call: TRBD1 (5 bases). V gave up 1 base and J gave up 4 bases, with 14 bases separating them. In germline, CDR1 is GTSNPN, CDR2 SVGIG (reference sequence). There are 14 residues in the CDR3. The CDR3 DNA is TGTGCCTGGAGTGGGCTCCTAAAGGGGTACGAGCAGTACTTC. It translates to CAWSGLLKGYEQYF.

This chain uses TRBV2 with TRBJ1-5; 9 bases agree with TRBD1. V lost 7 bases to trimming and J lost 2 bases; unmatched junction nucleotides: 12. This CDR3 comprises 17 residues. Germline CDR1 is SNHLY and CDR2 is FYNNEI. DNA for the CDR3: TGTGCCAGCAACTCCGGGACAGGGTTGTTTGGCAATCAGCCCCAGCATTTT. It encodes CASNSGTGLFGNQPQHF. Together with reference TRBV2 and TRBJ1-5, the CDR3 gives the full variable domain: EPEVTQTPSHQVTQMGQEVILRCVPISNHLYFYWYRQILGQKVEFLVSFYNNEISEKSEIFDDQFSVERPDGSNFTLKIRSTKLEDSAMYFCASNSGTGLFGNQPQHFGDGTRLSIL.

The rearrangement links TRBV18 to TRBJ1-2; D gene ambiguous. The V gene lost 0 bases and the J gene lost 2 bases, with 13 bases spanning the gap. Germline CDR1 and CDR2: KGHSH and LQKENI. This CDR3 has 16 residues. In nucleotides, the CDR3 is TGTGCCAGCTCACCACCAGGAAGTTTGTGGAACTATGGCTACACCTTC. Its translation: CASSPPGSLWNYGYTF.

The gene calls are TRBV28 and TRBJ1-1; D unresolved. V was clipped by 5 bases and J by 1 base, with 8 bases between them. Germline V CDR1 and CDR2: MDHEN, SYDVKM. This CDR3 is built from 13 residues. For the CDR3, the DNA is TGTGCCAGCAGTCCTGGGTCGAACACTGAAGCTTTCTTT. Encoded protein: CASSPGSNTEAFF.

V gene TRBV4-2 combines with J gene TRBJ1-1; D not resolved. The V end was cut by 1 base, the J end by 4 bases, with 10 bases between. CDR1 is LGHNA and CDR2 is YNFKEQ in the germline V gene. The CDR3 spans 14 residues. CDR3 DNA sequence: TGTGCCAGCAGCCAAGGCCCCGAGGGCACTGAAGCTTTCTTT. Encoded protein: CASSQGPEGTEAFF.

The chain links TRBV29-1 to TRBJ2-5; D gene uncertain. Germline CDR1 reads SQVTM; CDR2 reads ANQGSEA. V dropped 7 bases and J dropped 1 base, with 16 bases sitting between them. This CDR3 region has 14 residues. The CDR3 sequence is CSADLGKSQETQYF. In DNA form, the CDR3 reads TGCAGCGCCGATCTAGGGAAGAGCCAAGAGACCCAGTACTTC. The full variable domain, rest sourced from reference TRBV29-1 and TRBJ2-5, is SAVISQKPSRDICQRGTSLTIQCQVDSQVTMMFWYRQQPGQSLTLIATANQGSEATYESGFVIDKFPISRPNLTFSTLTVSNMSPEDSSIYLCSADLGKSQETQYFGPGTRLLVL.

The rearrangement joins TRBV4-3 to TRBJ2-3; no clear D. The CDR3 is 13 amino acids. V dropped 1 base and J dropped 9 bases, with 11 bases sitting between them. Germline V gene sequence: CDR1 LGHNA, CDR2 YSLEER. CDR3 protein: CASSQALSETQYF. CDR3 bases: TGCGCCAGCAGCCAAGCCTTAAGTGAGACGCAGTATTTT.

The V gene is TRBV4-1, the J gene TRBJ2-1, with TRBD1 identical over 9 bases. Germline lookup yields CDR1 MGHRA and CDR2 YSYEKL. The CDR3 has 16 residues. V was pared by 4 bases and J by 9 bases, with 13 bases of the junction left unmatched. The CDR3 loop reads CASSPAPGQGLREQFF. CDR3 nucleotides: TGCGCCAGCAGCCCAGCGCCGGGACAGGGACTGCGTGAGCAGTTCTTC.

The J gene is TRBJ2-1, the V gene TRBV4-1; 7 bases fit TRBD2. CDR1 and CDR2 from the germline V gene are MGHRA and YSYEKL. V lost 1 base, J lost 6 bases, and 12 bases stayed unmatched. The CDR3 spans 17 residues. CDR3 protein: CASSQAIRGSVANEQFF. The CDR3 nucleotides read TGCGCCAGCAGCCAAGCTATACGCGGGAGTGTGGCCAATGAGCAGTTCTTC.

In nucleotides, the CDR3 is TGCAGCGCTAGACAGGGGGGAGATACCGGGGAGCTGTTTTTT. It translates to CSARQGGDTGELFF. The rearrangement links TRBV29-1 to TRBJ2-2; 9 nucleotides agree with TRBD1. Germline-derived CDR1 and CDR2 are SQVTM and ANQGSEA. The CDR3 loop spans 14 amino acids. Germline trimming cut 7 bases from V and 5 bases from J; bases unmatched to any gene: 8.

The chain has TRBV7-9 and TRBJ2-4; no clear D gene. V gave up 1 base and J gave up 0 bases, with 10 bases separating them. This CDR3 contains 16 residues. Germline CDR1 is SEHNR and CDR2 is FQNEAQ (reference sequence). The CDR3 DNA is TGTGCCAGCAGCTTAGAGGGCAGTTTAGCCAAAAACATTCAGTACTTC. It is translated as CASSLEGSLAKNIQYF. Full variable domain (rest looked up from reference TRBV7-9 and TRBJ2-4): DTGVSQNPRHKITKRGQNVTFRCDPISEHNRLYWYRQTLGQGPEFLTYFQNEAQLEKSRLLSDRFSAERPKGSFSTLEIQRTEQGDSAMYLCASSLEGSLAKNIQYFGAGTRLSVL.

This chain connects TRBV19 to TRBJ2-7, with D perhaps TRBD1 or TRBD2 (6 bases each). The CDR3 is 14 residues long. V was clipped by 3 bases and J by 7 bases, with 16 bases between them. The germline V gene encodes CDR1 LNHDA and CDR2 SQIVND (reference sequence). The CDR3 is CASSIAGGAGEQYF. The CDR3 coding sequence is TGTGCCAGTAGTATTGCCGGGGGCGCGGGTGAGCAGTACTTC. Full variable domain (outside the CDR3, taken from reference TRBV19 and TRBJ2-7): DGGITQSPKYLFRKEGQNVTLSCEQNLNHDAMYWYRQDPGQGLRLIYYSQIVNDFQKGDIAEGYSVSREKKESFPLTVTSAQKNPTAFYLCASSIAGGAGEQYFGPGTRLTVT.